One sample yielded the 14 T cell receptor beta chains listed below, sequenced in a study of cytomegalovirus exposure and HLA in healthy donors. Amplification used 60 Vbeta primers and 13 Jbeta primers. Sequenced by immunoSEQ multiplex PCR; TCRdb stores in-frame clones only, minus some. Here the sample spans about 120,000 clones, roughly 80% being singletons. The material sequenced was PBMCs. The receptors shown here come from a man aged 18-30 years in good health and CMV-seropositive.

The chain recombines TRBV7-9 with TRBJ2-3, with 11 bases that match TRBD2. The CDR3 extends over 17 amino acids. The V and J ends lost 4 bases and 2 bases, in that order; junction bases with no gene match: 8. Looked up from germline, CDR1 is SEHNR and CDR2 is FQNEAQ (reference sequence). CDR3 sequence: CASSSGLAVRFTDTQYF. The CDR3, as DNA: TGTGCCAGCAGCTCGGGACTAGCGGTACGGTTCACAGATACGCAGTATTTT.

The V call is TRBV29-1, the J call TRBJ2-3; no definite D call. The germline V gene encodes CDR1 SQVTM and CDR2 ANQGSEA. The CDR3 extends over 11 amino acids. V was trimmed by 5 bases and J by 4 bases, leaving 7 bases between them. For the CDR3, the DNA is TGCAGCGTTTCCCCGGCAGATACGCAGTATTTT. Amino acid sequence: CSVSPADTQYF.

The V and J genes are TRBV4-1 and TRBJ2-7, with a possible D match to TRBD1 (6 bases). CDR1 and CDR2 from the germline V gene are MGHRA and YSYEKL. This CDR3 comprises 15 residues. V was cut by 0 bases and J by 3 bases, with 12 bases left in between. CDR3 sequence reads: CASSQEPQGFYEQYF. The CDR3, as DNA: TGCGCCAGCAGCCAAGAGCCGCAGGGGTTCTACGAGCAGTACTTC.

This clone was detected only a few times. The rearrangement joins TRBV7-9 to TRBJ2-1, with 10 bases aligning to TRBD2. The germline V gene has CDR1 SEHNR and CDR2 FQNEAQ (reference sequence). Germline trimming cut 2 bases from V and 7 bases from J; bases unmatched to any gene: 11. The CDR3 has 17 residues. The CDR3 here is CASSLTPSGLAMNEQFF. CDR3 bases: TGTGCCAGCAGCTTAACCCCTTCGGGACTAGCGATGAATGAGCAGTTCTTC.

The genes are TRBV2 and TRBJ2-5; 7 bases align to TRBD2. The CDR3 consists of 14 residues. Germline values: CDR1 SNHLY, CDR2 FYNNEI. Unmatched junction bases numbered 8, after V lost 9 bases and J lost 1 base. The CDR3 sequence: CASPISSGQETQYF. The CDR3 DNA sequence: TGTGCCAGTCCCATTTCTAGCGGCCAAGAGACCCAGTACTTC.

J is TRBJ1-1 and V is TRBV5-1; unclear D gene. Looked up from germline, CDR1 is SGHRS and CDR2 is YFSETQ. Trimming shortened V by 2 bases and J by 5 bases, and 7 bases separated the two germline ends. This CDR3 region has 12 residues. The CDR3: CASSLSGTEAFF. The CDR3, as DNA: TGCGCCAGCAGCTTATCCGGGACTGAAGCTTTCTTT.

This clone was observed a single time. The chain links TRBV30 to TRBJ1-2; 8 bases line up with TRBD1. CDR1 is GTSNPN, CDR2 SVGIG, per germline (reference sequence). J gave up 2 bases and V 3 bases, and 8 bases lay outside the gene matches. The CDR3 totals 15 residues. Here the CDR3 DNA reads TGTGCCTGGAGACGGCAGGGGGCTGAGAACTATGGCTACACCTTC. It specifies CAWRRQGAENYGYTF.

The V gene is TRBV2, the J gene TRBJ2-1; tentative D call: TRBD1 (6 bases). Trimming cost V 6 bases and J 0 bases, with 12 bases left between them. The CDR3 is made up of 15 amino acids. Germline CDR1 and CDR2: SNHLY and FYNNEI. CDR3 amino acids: CASRNRVSSYNEQFF. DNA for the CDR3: TGTGCCAGCAGAAACAGGGTCAGCTCCTACAATGAGCAGTTCTTC.

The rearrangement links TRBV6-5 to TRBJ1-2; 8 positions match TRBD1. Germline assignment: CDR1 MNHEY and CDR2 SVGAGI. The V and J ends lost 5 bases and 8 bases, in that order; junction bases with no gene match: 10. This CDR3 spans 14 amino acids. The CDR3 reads CASSATRTGWGYTF. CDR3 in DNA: TGTGCCAGCAGTGCGACACGGACAGGGTGGGGCTACACCTTC.

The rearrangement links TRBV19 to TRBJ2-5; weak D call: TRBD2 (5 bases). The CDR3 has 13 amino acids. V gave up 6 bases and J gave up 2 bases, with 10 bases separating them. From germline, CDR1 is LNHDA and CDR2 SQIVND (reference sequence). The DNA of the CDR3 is TGTGCCAGTAGCCAGACTACTCAAGAGACCCAGTACTTC. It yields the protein CASSQTTQETQYF. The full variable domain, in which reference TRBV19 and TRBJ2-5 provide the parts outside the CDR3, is DGGITQSPKYLFRKEGQNVTLSCEQNLNHDAMYWYRQDPGQGLRLIYYSQIVNDFQKGDIAEGYSVSREKKESFPLTVTSAQKNPTAFYLCASSQTTQETQYFGPGTRLLVL.

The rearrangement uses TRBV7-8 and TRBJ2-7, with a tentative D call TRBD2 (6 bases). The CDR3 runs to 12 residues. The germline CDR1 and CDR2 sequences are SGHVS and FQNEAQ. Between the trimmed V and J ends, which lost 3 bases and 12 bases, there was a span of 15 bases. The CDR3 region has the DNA TGTGCCAGCAGCTTGGGGACTGGAAAAAGGTACTTC. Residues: CASSLGTGKRYF.

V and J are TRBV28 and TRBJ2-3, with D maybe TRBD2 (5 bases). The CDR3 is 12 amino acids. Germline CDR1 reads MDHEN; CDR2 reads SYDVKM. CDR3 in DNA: TGTGCTCATGCGGGTAGCACAGATACGCAGTATTTT. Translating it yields CAHAGSTDTQYF.

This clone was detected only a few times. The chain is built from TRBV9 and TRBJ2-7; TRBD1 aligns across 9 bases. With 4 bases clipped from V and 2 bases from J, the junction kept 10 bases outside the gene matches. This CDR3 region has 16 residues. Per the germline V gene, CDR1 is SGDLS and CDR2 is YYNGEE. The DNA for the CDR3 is TGTGCCAGCAGCCCAAAGGGGTGGGACAGGGCCTACGAGCAGTACTTC. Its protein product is CASSPKGWDRAYEQYF.

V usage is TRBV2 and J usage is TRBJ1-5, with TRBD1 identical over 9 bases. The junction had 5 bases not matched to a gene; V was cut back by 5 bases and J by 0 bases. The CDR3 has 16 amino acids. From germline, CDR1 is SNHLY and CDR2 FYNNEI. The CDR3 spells CASSFRDRDSNQPQHF. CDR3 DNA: TGTGCCAGCAGTTTCCGGGACAGGGATAGCAATCAGCCCCAGCATTTT.